This T cell receptor beta chain is from a study of long-term antiretroviral therapy in people with HIV. General study results and limits: Clones that had undergone expansion before ART prevailed in the repertoire throughout all time points.

Every participant gave one or more pre-ART and two or more post-ART PBMC samples. On this clone: Its specificity is not known.

CDR3 length: 14 residues. Germline V gives CDR1 SGHRS, CDR2 YFSETQ. V lost 8 bases to trimming and J lost 0 bases, with 14 bases between them. Running of the v3.0 immunoSEQ assay took place at survey level. The assay was immunoSEQ multiplex PCR, and TCRdb's table has in-frame clones only and misses some. The sample includes some 28,000 clones, 80% seen only once; the top ten take roughly 7%. The clonotype comes from a man aged 40-50 years with HIV. This rearrangement joins TRBV5-1 to TRBJ1-1; D is undetermined. Sequencing was performed on unsorted PBMCs, taken 0.3 years after starting antiretroviral therapy. CDR3 region: CASSREGMNTEAFF. CDR3 nucleotide sequence: TGCGCCAGTAGTAGGGAAGGTATGAACACTGAAGCTTTCTTT.